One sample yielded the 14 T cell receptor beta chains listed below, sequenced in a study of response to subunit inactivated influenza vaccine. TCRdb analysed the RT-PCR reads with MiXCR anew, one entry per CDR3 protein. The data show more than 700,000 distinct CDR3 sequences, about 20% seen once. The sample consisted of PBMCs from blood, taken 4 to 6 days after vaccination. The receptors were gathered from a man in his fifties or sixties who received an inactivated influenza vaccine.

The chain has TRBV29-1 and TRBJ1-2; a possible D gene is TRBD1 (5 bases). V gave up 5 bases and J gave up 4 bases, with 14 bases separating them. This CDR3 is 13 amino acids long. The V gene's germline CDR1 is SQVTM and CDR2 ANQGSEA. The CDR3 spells CSVWTGVTYGYTF. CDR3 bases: TGCAGCGTTTGGACGGGGGTGACCTATGGCTACACCTTC. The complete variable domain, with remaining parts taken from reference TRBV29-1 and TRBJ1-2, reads SAVISQKPSRDICQRGTSLTIQCQVDSQVTMMFWYRQQPGQSLTLIATANQGSEATYESGFVIDKFPISRPNLTFSTLTVSNMSPEDSSIYLCSVWTGVTYGYTFGSGTRLTVV.

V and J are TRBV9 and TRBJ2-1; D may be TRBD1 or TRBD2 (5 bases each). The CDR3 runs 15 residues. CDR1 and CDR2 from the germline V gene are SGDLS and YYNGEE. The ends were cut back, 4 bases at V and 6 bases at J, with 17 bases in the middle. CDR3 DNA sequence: TGTGCCAGCAGCTTCGGGACCCCGAGGGCCAATGAGCAGTTCTTC. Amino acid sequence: CASSFGTPRANEQFF.

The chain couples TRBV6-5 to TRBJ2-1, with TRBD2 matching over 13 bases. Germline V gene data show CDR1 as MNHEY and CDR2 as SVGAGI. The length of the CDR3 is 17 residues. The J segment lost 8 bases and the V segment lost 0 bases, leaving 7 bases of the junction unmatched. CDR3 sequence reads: CASSYSRTSGRAHEQFF. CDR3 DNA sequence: TGTGCCAGCAGTTACTCACGCACTAGCGGGAGGGCCCATGAGCAGTTCTTC.

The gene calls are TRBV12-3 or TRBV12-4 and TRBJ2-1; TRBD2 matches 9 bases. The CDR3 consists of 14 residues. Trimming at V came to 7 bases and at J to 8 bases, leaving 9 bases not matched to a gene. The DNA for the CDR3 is TGTGCCAGCATCGATAGCGGGAGATCCTATGAGCAGTTCTTC. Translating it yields CASIDSGRSYEQFF.

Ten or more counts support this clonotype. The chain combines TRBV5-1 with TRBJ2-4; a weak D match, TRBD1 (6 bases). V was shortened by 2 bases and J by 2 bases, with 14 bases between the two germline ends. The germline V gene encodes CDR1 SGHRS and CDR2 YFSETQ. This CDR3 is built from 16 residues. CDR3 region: CASSFGGLTTKNIQYF. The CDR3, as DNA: TGCGCCAGCAGCTTTGGGGGCCTTACTACCAAAAACATTCAGTACTTC.

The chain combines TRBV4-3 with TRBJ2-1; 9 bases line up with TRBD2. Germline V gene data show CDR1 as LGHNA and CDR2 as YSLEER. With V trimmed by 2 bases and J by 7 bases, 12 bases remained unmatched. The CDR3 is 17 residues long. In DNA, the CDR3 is TGCGCCAGCAGCCAAACCTGGGCTAGCGGGATTTTGAATGAGCAGTTCTTC. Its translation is CASSQTWASGILNEQFF.

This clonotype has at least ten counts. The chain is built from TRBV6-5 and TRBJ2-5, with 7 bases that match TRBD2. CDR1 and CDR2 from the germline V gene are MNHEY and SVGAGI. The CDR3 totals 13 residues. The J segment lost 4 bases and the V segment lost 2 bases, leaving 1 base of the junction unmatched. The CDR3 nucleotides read TGTGCCAGCAGTTACGGCGGGAGAGAGACCCAGTACTTC. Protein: CASSYGGRETQYF.

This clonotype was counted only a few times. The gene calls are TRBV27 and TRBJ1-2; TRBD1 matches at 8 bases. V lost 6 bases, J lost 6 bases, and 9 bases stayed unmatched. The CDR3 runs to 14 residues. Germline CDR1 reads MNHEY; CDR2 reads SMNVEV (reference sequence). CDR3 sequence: CASRKGTGVHGYTF. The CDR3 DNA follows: TGTGCCAGCAGGAAGGGGACAGGAGTTCATGGCTACACCTTC.

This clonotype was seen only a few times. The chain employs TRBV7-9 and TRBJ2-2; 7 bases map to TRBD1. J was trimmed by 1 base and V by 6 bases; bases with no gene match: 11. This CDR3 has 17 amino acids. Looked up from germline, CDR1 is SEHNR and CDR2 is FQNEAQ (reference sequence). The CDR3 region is CASSSFPRTGNTGELFF. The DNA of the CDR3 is TGTGCCAGCAGTTCTTTCCCCCGGACAGGGAACACCGGGGAGCTGTTTTTT.

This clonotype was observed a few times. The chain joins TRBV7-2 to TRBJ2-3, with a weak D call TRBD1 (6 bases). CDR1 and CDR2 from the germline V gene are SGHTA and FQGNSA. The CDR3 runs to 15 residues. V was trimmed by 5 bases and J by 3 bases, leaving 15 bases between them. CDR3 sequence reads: CASSPGQLKTDTQYF. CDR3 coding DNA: TGTGCCAGCAGCCCTGGACAGCTAAAGACAGATACGCAGTATTTT.

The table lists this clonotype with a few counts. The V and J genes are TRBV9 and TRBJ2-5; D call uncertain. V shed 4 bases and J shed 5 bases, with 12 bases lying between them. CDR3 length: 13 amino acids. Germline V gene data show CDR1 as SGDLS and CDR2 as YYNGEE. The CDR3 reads CASSPQDGETQYF. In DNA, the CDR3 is TGTGCCAGCAGCCCACAAGATGGGGAGACCCAGTACTTC.

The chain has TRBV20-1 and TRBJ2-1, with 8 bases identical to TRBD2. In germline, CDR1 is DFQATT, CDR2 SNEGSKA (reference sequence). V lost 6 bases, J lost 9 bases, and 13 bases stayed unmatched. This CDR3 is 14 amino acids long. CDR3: CSATSTRTSIEQFF. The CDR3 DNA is TGCAGTGCGACATCCACAAGGACTAGCATTGAGCAGTTCTTC.

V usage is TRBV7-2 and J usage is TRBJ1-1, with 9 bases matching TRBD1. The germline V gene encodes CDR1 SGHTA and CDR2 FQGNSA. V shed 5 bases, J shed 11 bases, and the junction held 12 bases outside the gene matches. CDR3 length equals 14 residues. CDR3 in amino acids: CASSVPGQGGLAFF. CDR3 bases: TGTGCCAGCAGCGTTCCGGGACAGGGTGGCCTGGCTTTCTTT.

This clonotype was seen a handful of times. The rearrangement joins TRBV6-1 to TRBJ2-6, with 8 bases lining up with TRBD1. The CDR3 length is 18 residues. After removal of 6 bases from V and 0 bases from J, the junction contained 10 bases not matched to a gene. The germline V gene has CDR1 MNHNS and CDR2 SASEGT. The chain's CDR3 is CASSPTGVTFSGANVLTF. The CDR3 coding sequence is TGTGCCAGCAGCCCGACAGGGGTGACCTTCTCTGGGGCCAACGTCCTGACTTTC.